This T cell receptor beta chain was sequenced in a study of blood T cells in healthy people across ages (dated by TCRdb to between 2015 and 2017). Describing the broader study: In model experiments, roughly one uniquely barcoded TCR beta cDNA molecule per two T cells was captured by template switching. The study analyzed two additional independent replicas of 1 million unique cDNA reads from the same blood draw for two donors, one aged 18 to 30 and one aged 80 or older. Four age groups were formed from the donors: young (average roughly 15 years), middle-aged (roughly 38), aged (about 62) and long-lived (roughly 88). The study measured age-related changes in TCR beta repertoire diversity using deep sequencing normalized with unique cDNA molecular identifiers.

The donors were under 40 Caucasian individuals from Russia, aged 6 to 90 years, who were systemically healthy. Approximately 10 milliliters of peripheral blood were collected from each donor into EDTA-treated Vacutainer tubes. Ficoll-Paque density-gradient centrifugation was used to isolate PBMCs, with at least 7 million obtained per sample. Trizol reagent was used to extract total RNA from the PBMCs, yielding at least 5 micrograms per sample. Naive CD45RAhigh/CD27high T cell percentages were measured by flow cytometry on a PBMC aliquot from every donor. Notes on this clonotype: Which antigen it targets is not known. There are no base qualities to consult, and no much larger clone falls within one base.

Based on the germline V gene, the CDR1 and CDR2 sequences are SGHTA and FQGTGA. Spanning cysteine to phenylalanine, the CDR3 consists of 16 amino acids. The retained sequence is limited to the CDR3, 48 bases, with the frame set at the first base. For this chain, trimming is 5 bases at the V end and 9 bases at the J end, and the number of junction bases without a gene match is 13. The library was obtained by 5' RACE. Sequencing relied on an Illumina HiSeq 2500. A second PCR of about 6 to 11 cycles was performed with a sample-barcoded 5' primer and a J-beta primer mix. A unique molecular identifier was introduced onto each TCR beta cDNA molecule by a template-switch 5' adaptor carrying 12 random nucleotides. Each sample yielded at least 2.5 million CDR3-containing paired-end reads. The Mint cDNA synthesis kit, primed by a TRBC-specific oligonucleotide, was used to synthesize first-strand cDNA from all RNA. All cDNA was treated with uracil-DNA glycosylase and then went through a first 18-cycle PCR with the universal primers M1SS and BC2_uni_R. Under the source paper's analysis protocol: Normalization of each sample was performed by random selection of 1 million high-quality reads, each carrying a distinct molecular identifier. Instead of being binned into consensus sequences, reads that shared molecular identifiers were thrown out. MiTCR, run with a Q25 quality threshold and the strictest error-elimination algorithm, handled CDR3 identification, clonotype clustering and error correction. Lower-bound total TCR beta diversity was estimated with a nonparametric unseen species model using Euler transformation. TCRdb trimmed the raw reads at Q25, called clones with MiXCR and kept productive beta chains. Rows with one shared CDR3 protein collapse into an entry with the most common genes and DNA. TCRdb, rather than the study authors, made the V and J calls. This sample comprises 780,000 or so distinct CDR3 sequences, around 25% of them detected only once. The ten top clones hold approximately 4% of the sample.

What the research found in general, with its limitations: A strong correlation was found between observed TCR beta diversity and the percentage of naive T cells measured by flow cytometry. Estimates of total diversity based on one million sequenced T cells were considered lower bounds and underestimates. The long-lived group showed more naive CD4+ T cells, fewer expanded clones and increased TCR diversity than the aged group, suggesting age selection. Observed TCR beta diversity per million T cells fell roughly linearly with age, and a significant reduction was already apparent by age about 43. Because donor CMV infection status was unknown, age-related changes in expanded clonotypes were potentially confounded. Conclusive comparison of naive and antigen-experienced compartments was prevented by the profiling of bulk unsorted PBMCs.

These data are also associated with another study on T cells of mothers and their children. Per that second paper: Nine systemically healthy Caucasian individuals, comprising three mothers and their six children, were included as donors. cDNA synthesis used all of the extracted RNA, with approximately 1.4 ug of RNA in each 15 ul reaction. In the second PCR, the M1S primer added sample barcodes and 2-4 random nucleotides. More than 9 million TCR beta CDR3 reads were obtained from each mother, and millions of reads were obtained from each child. TCR recombination output is similarly shaped by thymic selection in related and unrelated pairs, with a minor effect exerted by inherited differences. Normalized repertoire overlap in related mother-child pairs was always slightly higher than in unrelated mother-child pairs, but the difference was never significant. No persistent microchimeric T cell clones were detected, at a sensitivity of roughly 100 clones per million clonotypes. The study used deep NGS to compare TCR beta repertoires of mothers and children, seeking features distinguishing related mother-child pairs from unrelated individuals. On average, the children were approximately 11 +/- 4 years old, while the mothers were about 37 +/- 4 years old. After adapter ligation was performed with NEBNext reagents, the libraries were sequenced on an Illumina HiSeq 2000 with 100+100 nt paired-end reads. To prevent cross-contamination, the mother and child libraries were prepared one month apart and sequenced in separate runs. For each donor, between about 450,000 and 2,300,000 distinct TCR beta clonotypes were identified. Naive TCR beta clonotypes were estimated from low-frequency clonotypes matched to each donor's FACS-determined naive share, without sorting.

The sequence derives from a boy aged 5 to 17 in good health. Source material: blood. The V and J genes are TRBV7-3 and TRBJ2-1; the central 10 bases match TRBD2. In nucleotides, the sequence is TGTGCCAGCAGCCTCCCCGGGCTAGCGGGGGCGGGTGAGCAGTTCTTC. The translation is CASSLPGLAGAGEQFF.